Below are 14 T cell receptor beta chains sequenced from a single sample in a study of regulatory T cells in long-lasting Graves disease. Time point noted: persistent/refractory GD, antithyroid drugs over 5 years with positive TRAb. Researchers made the TCR library from RNA that was extracted from PBMCs. Investigators prepared the TCR beta libraries by applying iRepertoire HTBI primers and Arm-PCR of CDR3 regions. MiXCR, applied by TCRdb to the multiplex PCR reads, yields one record per CDR3 protein. The table records about 310,000 distinct CDR3 sequences, 20% to 25% of them present only once. The specimen was peripheral blood mononuclear cells (PBMCs), collected when the disease was refractory, from a patient treated with antithyroid drugs. Every receptor here comes from a female donor with Graves disease.

This clonotype was counted at least ten times. The chain recombines TRBV2 with TRBJ2-6; D ambiguous. There are 18 residues in the CDR3. Germline V CDR1 and CDR2: SNHLY, FYNNEI. The V end was cut by 3 bases, the J end by 0 bases, with 15 bases between. The CDR3 nucleotides read TGTGCCAGCAGTGAGTCCCGCCGGAGAGACTCTGGGGCCAACGTCCTGACTTTC. This translates into CASSESRRRDSGANVLTF.

This clonotype occurred many times. V gene TRBV30 combines with J gene TRBJ2-7, with 8 bases matching TRBD1. CDR1 and CDR2 from the germline V gene are GTSNPN and SVGIG (reference sequence). This CDR3 is 13 amino acids long. Germline trimming cut 5 bases from V and 3 bases from J; bases unmatched to any gene: 6. The CDR3 region is CAWARGLNYEQYF. The CDR3 region has the DNA TGTGCCTGGGCCAGGGGGCTCAACTACGAGCAGTACTTC.

This clonotype was picked up a small number of times. This rearrangement joins TRBV6-5 to TRBJ2-1; D not certain. The germline CDR1 and CDR2 sequences are MNHEY and SVGAGI. The CDR3 is made up of 15 amino acids. Trimming pared 3 bases from V and 7 bases from J, leaving 16 bases between. The CDR3 spells CASSYPQFDGNEQFF. The DNA of the CDR3 is TGTGCCAGCAGTTATCCGCAATTCGATGGGAATGAGCAGTTCTTC.

This clonotype was detected a few times. This sequence joins TRBV6-2 or TRBV6-3 and TRBJ2-5; D not resolved. CDR3 length equals 12 residues. V lost 2 bases and J lost 1, with 2 bases in between. Germline CDR1 MNHEY, CDR2 SVGEGT. CDR3 nucleotides: TGTGCCAGCAGTTACACCCAAGAGACCCAGTACTTC. It codes for CASSYTQETQYF.

This clonotype was detected only a few times. This CDR3 is CASSSGGEKTDTQYF. CDR3 nucleotide sequence: TGTGCCAGCAGCTCCGGAGGGGAAAAGACAGATACGCAGTATTTT. The chain carries TRBV11-3 and TRBJ2-3, with D possibly TRBD2 on 6 matching bases. Germline lookup yields CDR1 SGHNT and CDR2 YENEEA. The CDR3 sequence is 15 residues long. V was shortened by 4 bases and J by 3 bases, with 14 bases between the two germline ends.

This clonotype was recorded at least ten times. The chain is built from TRBV7-2 and TRBJ2-5; possibly TRBD2 for D (6 bases). Trimming took 1 base from V and 5 from J, leaving 14 bases between them. The CDR3 is made up of 15 amino acids. Germline CDR1 reads SGHTA; CDR2 reads FQGNSA. CDR3 bases: TGTGCCAGCAGCTTAGACGGAGGGGCCCAGGAGACCCAGTACTTC. This sequence encodes CASSLDGGAQETQYF.

Remarks on this clonotype: Mismatch with germline at one junction end may stem from a read error. The chain uses TRBV6-4 and TRBJ1-5; D gene ambiguous. CDR3 length equals 13 residues. Germline V gene lookup returns CDR1 MRHNA and CDR2 SNTAGT. The CDR3 sequence: CAGSYYLDQPQHF. CDR3 nucleotide sequence: TGTGCCGGCAGTTACTACTTAGATCAGCCCCAGCATTTT.

V and J are TRBV7-9 and TRBJ1-1; D may be TRBD1 (5 bases). Germline values: CDR1 SEHNR, CDR2 FQNEAQ (reference sequence). The CDR3 has 15 amino acids. V lost 5 bases and J lost 4, with 17 bases in between. The CDR3 nucleotides read TGTGCCAGCAGCACAGGAGGGTCATCCGGCACTGAAGCTTTCTTT. Residues: CASSTGGSSGTEAFF.

This clonotype appeared many times. The rearrangement links TRBV28 to TRBJ1-1; TRBD1 might be the D (6 bases). The CDR3 runs to 14 residues. With 4 bases removed from V and 1 base from J, the gap between germline ends came to 10 bases. CDR1 is MDHEN, CDR2 SYDVKM, per germline. The CDR3 nucleotides are TGTGCCAGCAGTTCAGGGGTGGGGAACACTGAAGCTTTCTTT. Translated: CASSSGVGNTEAFF.

A note on this clonotype: This clone may be a read error of a much larger clone one base away. The chain recombines TRBV15 with TRBJ2-7; D remains ambiguous. This CDR3 spans 15 amino acids. The germline gives CDR1 LNHNV, CDR2 YYDKDF (reference sequence). CDR3 in amino acids: CTTSRDRVSSYEQYF. CDR3 DNA sequence: TGTACCACCAGCAGAGATCGCGTAAGCTCCTACGAGCAGTACTTC.

This chain uses TRBV7-9 with TRBJ1-6; the match to TRBD1 covers 7 bases. The CDR3 loop spans 14 amino acids. CDR1 SEHNR and CDR2 FQNEAQ come from the germline V gene (reference sequence). V lost 3 bases, J lost 7 bases, and 3 bases stayed unmatched. The CDR3 is CASSLGQINSPLHF. In nucleotides, the CDR3 is TGTGCCAGCAGCTTGGGACAGATAAATTCACCCCTCCACTTT.

This clonotype was found a few times. The V gene is TRBV29-1, the J gene TRBJ2-1; 8 bases fit TRBD2. J gave up 4 bases and V 4 bases, and 9 bases lay outside the gene matches. The length of the CDR3 is 15 residues. Germline V gives CDR1 SQVTM, CDR2 ANQGSEA. The CDR3 region is CSVAGRLARYNEQFF. As DNA, the CDR3 is TGCAGCGTTGCGGGCCGACTAGCGAGATACAATGAGCAGTTCTTC.

This clonotype occurred many times. The V and J genes are TRBV15 and TRBJ2-1, with a possible D match to TRBD1 (6 bases). Between the trimmed V and J ends, which lost 1 base and 0 bases, there was a span of 7 bases. Germline V CDR1 and CDR2: LNHNV, YYDKDF (reference sequence). This CDR3 contains 15 residues. Here the CDR3 DNA reads TGTGCCACCAGCAGAGCGGACAGCTCCTACAATGAGCAGTTCTTC. Its translation: CATSRADSSYNEQFF.

This clonotype was detected many times. Compared with germline, one end of the junction differs, possibly owing to a read error. The chain recombines TRBV12-3 or TRBV12-4 with TRBJ1-2, with TRBD1 matching 9 bases. The CDR3 spans 15 residues. The CDR3 bases are TGTGCCAGCAGCTTAGGAACAGGGGGCTCCTATGGCTACACCTTC. Translation: CASSLGTGGSYGYTF.